This record covers a single T cell receptor (beta chain). V lost 9 bases and J 2 bases, leaving 9 bases between the germline ends. The CDR3 has 12 amino acids. Germline V gene data show CDR1 as KGHDR and CDR2 as SFDVKD. The record originates from a study of T-cell memory formation after mild COVID-19. TCRdb recomputed calls from the 5' RACE reads with MiXCR, one row per CDR3 protein. The sample contains around 530,000 distinct CDR3 sequences, less than 25% of which appear only once. This receptor was identified in an adult woman who had mild COVID-19 (a few samples of this study predate the infection). Cell type and time point are not known. The chain is built from TRBV24-1 and TRBJ1-2, with D possibly matching TRBD1 (6 bases). The material sequenced was PBMCs or a T cell subset sorted from them (not recorded which). CDR3 sequence (DNA): TGTGCCACCGGGACATCCAACTATGGCTACACCTTC. It codes for CATGTSNYGYTF.